This TCR beta chain was observed in a study of cytomegalovirus exposure and HLA in healthy donors. Study-level background: A data release that came early held approximately 92 million unique TCRs from HLA-typed donors. Study observations and caveats: Presence/absence comparisons presumed near-even sequencing depth among donors. In a later analysis, at a false discovery rate of 0.05, 15,000 to 20,000 TCR beta sequences were associated with HLA alleles.

CDR1 SGDLS and CDR2 YYNGEE come from the germline V gene. The CDR3 extends over 17 amino acids. V gave up 5 bases and J gave up 1 base; unmatched junction bases: 5. Researchers ran the PCR with 60 Vbeta and 13 Jbeta primers. The method was immunoSEQ multiplex PCR; TCRdb's version includes in-frame clones alone and lacks a portion of them. Its listing shows around 120,000 clones. In regard to this clone: Its target is unknown.

The source is a man between 18 and 29 years old in good health and CMV-seronegative. What was sequenced was PBMCs. The chain combines TRBV9 with TRBJ2-2, with TRBD2 identical over 13 bases. This CDR3 is CASSEGLAGKNTGELFF. The CDR3 DNA is TGTGCCAGCAGTGAGGGACTAGCGGGGAAGAACACCGGGGAGCTGTTTTTT.